The 25 T cell receptor beta chains given below trace back to one sample, sequenced in a study of Ad26.COV2.S vaccination and SARS-CoV-2 variants. Sequencing was performed with immunoSEQ multiplex PCR; in TCRdb, only in-frame clones are kept and a portion is missing. The sample gives 380,000 or so clones, 86% of which show up once; approximately 12% is in the top ten. Described treatment: 15 to 20 received Ad26.COV2.S at low or high dose, single or two shots; about 5 received placebo; per-sample allocation not given. Sampling was done on day 63 after the first vaccine or placebo injection. Sequencing was performed on peripheral blood, taken in a trial of Ad26.COV2.S vaccine versus placebo. All receptors come from a person between 18 and 65 years old who received the Ad26.COV2.S COVID-19 vaccine or a placebo.

This chain joins TRBV28 and TRBJ1-6; the D gene is possibly TRBD1 (6 bases). CDR3 length equals 16 residues. The germline gives CDR1 MDHEN, CDR2 SYDVKM. V was shortened by 1 base and J by 7 bases, with 14 bases between the two germline ends. CDR3 protein: CASSLSGLGGNSPLHF. CDR3 sequence (DNA): TGTGCCAGCAGTTTATCGGGGTTGGGGGGCAATTCACCCCTCCACTTT.

J is TRBJ2-1 and V is TRBV5-4; TRBD2 matches 8 bases. The CDR3 covers 19 residues. The V segment lost 0 bases and the J segment 0 bases; nucleotides outside the gene matches: 11. Germline CDR1 is SGHNT and CDR2 is YYREEE (reference sequence). The CDR3 spells CASSLGPTSGGASYNEQFF. CDR3 nucleotide sequence: TGTGCCAGCAGCTTGGGCCCCACTAGCGGAGGGGCCTCCTACAATGAGCAGTTCTTC.

The chain employs TRBV7-3 and TRBJ1-1, with unresolved D. The V end was cut by 4 bases, the J end by 0 bases, with 21 bases between. The CDR3 spans 18 residues. The germline V gene has CDR1 SGHTA and CDR2 FQGTGA. In DNA form, the CDR3 reads TGTGCCAGCAGCTCCATGCCCTATATAGTTGGTGTGAACACTGAAGCTTTCTTT. Its translation is CASSSMPYIVGVNTEAFF.

The chain uses TRBV9 and TRBJ2-3; 7 bases map to TRBD2. The CDR3 extends over 16 amino acids. V lost 3 bases, J lost 2 bases, and 9 bases stayed unmatched. Germline assignment: CDR1 SGDLS and CDR2 YYNGEE. CDR3 DNA: TGTGCCAGCAGCGCCCCGGGACTATCGACCACAGATACGCAGTATTTT. Translation gives CASSAPGLSTTDTQYF.

The CDR3 protein is CASSAGNYEKLFF. CDR3 sequence (DNA): TGCGCCAGCAGTGCAGGAAACTACGAAAAACTGTTTTTT. This chain joins TRBV10-1 and TRBJ1-4; D remains ambiguous. Trimming took off 4 bases at V and 8 bases at J, with 11 bases between the two ends. This CDR3 is built from 13 residues. CDR1 and CDR2 (germline): WNHNN, SYGVQD (reference sequence).

This chain joins TRBV4-1 and TRBJ2-7; D remains unclear. CDR1 is MGHRA, CDR2 YSYEKL, per germline. The CDR3 is made up of 14 amino acids. Trimming stripped 3 bases from V and 1 base from J, with 10 bases between. The CDR3 DNA follows: TGCGCCAGCAGCCATCCCGACAAATCCTACGAGCAGTACTTC. It translates to CASSHPDKSYEQYF.

This clone was detected a few times. V is TRBV7-8 and J is TRBJ2-7; D assignment may be TRBD1 or TRBD2 (5 bases each). The germline V gene encodes CDR1 SGHVS and CDR2 FQNEAQ. This CDR3 has 16 residues. V was cut by 1 base and J by 0 bases, with 13 bases left in between. The CDR3 DNA sequence: TGTGCCAGCAGCTTAGAGGCAGGGACCCACTCCTACGAGCAGTACTTC. This encodes CASSLEAGTHSYEQYF.

V gene TRBV6-2 or TRBV6-3 combines with J gene TRBJ2-7; D perhaps matches TRBD1 (6 bases). Per germline, CDR1 MNHEY and CDR2 SVGEGT. V lost 6 bases, J lost 2 bases, and 14 bases lay in between. The CDR3 is 14 residues long. The CDR3 sequence is CASSPPGAPYEQYF. The CDR3 region has the DNA TGTGCCAGCAGCCCACCAGGGGCCCCCTACGAGCAGTACTTC.

V gene TRBV6-2 or TRBV6-3 combines with J gene TRBJ2-6; TRBD2 matches 9 bases. Germline-derived CDR1 and CDR2 are MNHEY and SVGEGT. The trim removed 0 bases at V and 2 bases at J, leaving 8 bases unmatched. The CDR3 totals 19 residues. CDR3 sequence: CASSYSGPRGGAGANVLTF. Here the CDR3 DNA reads TGTGCCAGCAGTTACTCCGGTCCGCGGGGGGGTGCTGGGGCCAACGTCCTGACTTTC.

The V gene is TRBV4-2, the J gene TRBJ1-5; D gene ambiguous. The V end lost 2 bases, the J end lost 0 bases, and 11 bases lay between the germline ends. This CDR3 is 16 amino acids long. Germline assignment: CDR1 LGHNA and CDR2 YNFKEQ. The CDR3 sequence is CASSQHPGYSNQPQHF. CDR3 coding DNA: TGTGCCAGCAGCCAACATCCGGGGTATAGCAATCAGCCCCAGCATTTT.

The J gene is TRBJ2-7, the V gene TRBV28; D remains unclear. V gave up 8 bases and J gave up 3 bases, with 11 bases separating them. This CDR3 has 12 residues. The germline CDR1 and CDR2 sequences are MDHEN and SYDVKM. CDR3 in DNA: TGTGCCAGCGCCCCGTTGGGCTACGAGCAGTACTTC. Its translation is CASAPLGYEQYF.

The chain employs TRBV6-6 and TRBJ2-2; D possibly matches TRBD1 or TRBD2 (5 bases each). Trimming took 7 bases from V and 7 from J, leaving 25 bases between them. CDR3 length: 17 residues. CDR1 MNHNY and CDR2 SVGAGI come from the germline V gene (reference sequence). CDR3 loop: CASTRFRDPPGGGELFF. CDR3 coding DNA: TGTGCCAGCACTCGCTTCCGGGATCCCCCTGGGGGCGGGGAGCTGTTTTTT.

V usage is TRBV2 and J usage is TRBJ2-7; no firm D call. V dropped 6 bases and J dropped 3 bases, with 9 bases sitting between them. Germline assignment: CDR1 SNHLY and CDR2 FYNNEI. This CDR3 comprises 12 residues. CDR3 sequence (DNA): TGTGCCAGCAGGCTCAAGTTCTACGAGCAGTACTTC. Translated, it gives CASRLKFYEQYF.

J is TRBJ1-6 and V is TRBV2, with no clear D. Germline V gene lookup returns CDR1 SNHLY and CDR2 FYNNEI. Trimming removed 1 base from V and 7 bases from J, with 14 bases in between. This CDR3 contains 16 residues. CDR3 region: CASSEGTPGGNSPLHF. The DNA for the CDR3 is TGTGCCAGCAGTGAAGGGACTCCTGGAGGGAATTCACCCCTCCACTTT.

The chain links TRBV19 to TRBJ1-3; 7 bases fit TRBD1. This CDR3 has 18 amino acids. CDR1 and CDR2 (germline): LNHDA, SQIVND (reference sequence). The junction had 13 bases not matched to a gene; V was cut back by 3 bases and J by 2 bases. The CDR3 nucleotides read TGTGCCAGTAGTATGCAACCGGGACAGAGGAACCCTGGAAACACCATATATTTT. Amino acid sequence: CASSMQPGQRNPGNTIYF.

This clone was recorded once. V usage is TRBV19 and J usage is TRBJ2-1; 13 positions agree with TRBD2. V trimming: 6 bases; J trimming: 8 bases; junction bases outside the gene matches: 4. CDR3 length: 14 amino acids. Germline-derived CDR1 and CDR2 are LNHDA and SQIVND (reference sequence). In nucleotides, the CDR3 is TGTGCCAGTAGGTTCGGACTAGCGGGAGATGAGCAGTTCTTC. Protein: CASRFGLAGDEQFF. Variable domain in full (rest from reference TRBV19 and TRBJ2-1): DGGITQSPKYLFRKEGQNVTLSCEQNLNHDAMYWYRQDPGQGLRLIYYSQIVNDFQKGDIAEGYSVSREKKESFPLTVTSAQKNPTAFYLCASRFGLAGDEQFFGPGTRLTVL.

V usage is TRBV7-8 and J usage is TRBJ2-5, with 7 bases matching TRBD2. The junction had 6 bases not matched to a gene; V was cut back by 6 bases and J by 2 bases. The CDR3 length is 14 residues. Germline values: CDR1 SGHVS, CDR2 FQNEAQ. As DNA, the CDR3 is TGTGCCAGCAGTTATCCGGGACTACAAGAGACCCAGTACTTC. It translates to CASSYPGLQETQYF.

The J gene is TRBJ2-5, the V gene TRBV10-2; D is undetermined. CDR1 is WSHSY, CDR2 SAAADI, per germline. The CDR3 runs 13 residues. Between the trimmed V and J ends, which lost 2 bases and 4 bases, there was a span of 8 bases. The CDR3 DNA reads as TGCGCCAGCAGTGAGGCCGCCCGAGAGACCCAGTACTTC. Translated, it gives CASSEAARETQYF.

The chain carries TRBV7-9 and TRBJ1-2; a weak D match, TRBD1 (5 bases). Germline lookup yields CDR1 SEHNR and CDR2 FQNEAQ (reference sequence). This CDR3 is 13 amino acids long. Trimming cost V 4 bases and J 3 bases, with 9 bases left between them. The DNA for the CDR3 is TGTGCCAGCAGCTCCAGGGAAGACTATGGCTACACCTTC. Translating it yields CASSSREDYGYTF.

The CDR3 DNA is TGTGCCAGCAGCTTAGGGTCGGAGACCCAGTACTTC. It specifies CASSLGSETQYF. V usage is TRBV7-9 and J usage is TRBJ2-5; no reliable D call. V was pared by 1 base and J by 5 bases, with 5 bases between. CDR3 length: 12 amino acids. Germline-derived CDR1 and CDR2 are SEHNR and FQNEAQ (reference sequence). The full variable domain, with the rest looked up from reference TRBV7-9 and TRBJ2-5, is DTGVSQNPRHKITKRGQNVTFRCDPISEHNRLYWYRQTLGQGPEFLTYFQNEAQLEKSRLLSDRFSAERPKGSFSTLEIQRTEQGDSAMYLCASSLGSETQYFGPGTRLLVL.

This chain uses TRBV2 with TRBJ2-1; TRBD1 is a possible D gene (5 bases). The germline V gene has CDR1 SNHLY and CDR2 FYNNEI. V was shortened by 7 bases and J by 5 bases, with 12 bases between the two germline ends. This CDR3 region has 13 residues. CDR3 residues: CASKGQVHNEQFF. CDR3 sequence (DNA): TGTGCCAGCAAGGGGCAGGTCCACAATGAGCAGTTCTTC.

The gene calls are TRBV7-8 and TRBJ2-4; D remains ambiguous. Germline V CDR1 and CDR2: SGHVS, FQNEAQ. The CDR3 consists of 15 residues. Trimming pared 3 bases from V and 0 bases from J, leaving 9 bases between. The CDR3 DNA reads as TGTGCCAGCAGCTTCGAAATAATAGCCAAAAACATTCAGTACTTC. Translated: CASSFEIIAKNIQYF. Full variable domain (outside the CDR3, taken from reference TRBV7-8 and TRBJ2-4): GAGVSQSPRYKVAKRGQDVALRCDPISGHVSLFWYQQALGQGPEFLTYFQNEAQLDKSGLPSDRFFAERPEGSVSTLKIQRTQQEDSAVYLCASSFEIIAKNIQYFGAGTRLSVL.

This chain joins TRBV11-2 and TRBJ1-2; the D gene is possibly TRBD1 (5 bases). Germline V gene sequence: CDR1 SGHAT, CDR2 FQNNGV. The CDR3 extends over 13 amino acids. Trimming left V 3 bases short and J 7 bases short, with 12 bases between. The CDR3 here is CASSFGGTGGYTF. The CDR3 DNA follows: TGTGCCAGCAGCTTTGGGGGTACCGGTGGCTACACCTTC. The whole variable domain, remainder taken from reference TRBV11-2 and TRBJ1-2, is EAGVAQSPRYKIIEKRQSVAFWCNPISGHATLYWYQQILGQGPKLLIQFQNNGVVDDSQLPKDRFSAERLKGVDSTLKIQPAKLEDSAVYLCASSFGGTGGYTFGSGTRLTVV.

V usage is TRBV4-1 and J usage is TRBJ1-5; TRBD1 aligns across 7 bases. The CDR3 runs 16 residues. Unmatched junction bases numbered 7, after V lost 0 bases and J lost 5 bases. Germline V lookup: CDR1 MGHRA, CDR2 YSYEKL. The CDR3 protein is CASSQDTTGAYQPQHF. DNA of the CDR3: TGCGCCAGCAGCCAAGATACCACAGGGGCATATCAGCCCCAGCATTTT.

The V gene is TRBV28, the J gene TRBJ1-5, with 10 bases that match TRBD1. V dropped 5 bases and J dropped 6; count of bases not matched to a gene: 10. This CDR3 spans 16 amino acids. Per the germline V gene, CDR1 is MDHEN and CDR2 is SYDVKM. The CDR3 region has the DNA TGTGCCAGCAGTCCCCCCTTCGGACAGGGGGGTCAGCCCCAGCATTTT. This translates into CASSPPFGQGGQPQHF.